What follows are 21 T cell receptor beta chains derived from one specimen sequenced in a study of shared clonotypes between healthy human individuals. Naive CD8 cells were CD45RO-negative, positively selected for CCR7, excluding terminally differentiated effector memory CD45RA+ cells. Generated by immunoSEQ multiplex PCR, the TCRdb table keeps only in-frame clones and is missing some. The data show about 2.2 million clones, about 92% seen once. The sequenced sample consisted of naive CD8+ T cells from PBMCs. The receptors here all came from a man aged 18 to 35 in good health. Some clones in this sample may be carry-over from other donors' samples.

Concerning this clone itself: This clone may be a read error of a much larger clone one base away. Within the sample, other DNA sequences also encode this same CDR3. The chain employs TRBV27 and TRBJ2-7; D is undetermined. V was shortened by 6 bases and J by 0 bases, with 6 bases between the two germline ends. The V gene's germline CDR1 is MNHEY and CDR2 SMNVEV (reference sequence). The CDR3 is 12 residues long. CDR3 nucleotide sequence: TGTGCCAGCAGCCCCCTCTCCTACGAGCAGTACTTC. Translating gives CASSPLSYEQYF.

The chain joins TRBV9 to TRBJ2-1; 10 bases align to TRBD2. The V and J ends lost 3 bases and 6 bases, in that order; junction bases with no gene match: 6. The CDR3 spans 15 residues. Germline V gives CDR1 SGDLS, CDR2 YYNGEE. DNA for the CDR3: TGTGCCAGCAGCGACAGGGCTAGCGGGAGCAATGAGCAGTTCTTC. Protein product: CASSDRASGSNEQFF. Variable domain in full (rest from reference TRBV9 and TRBJ2-1): DSGVTQTPKHLITATGQRVTLRCSPRSGDLSVYWYQQSLDQGLQFLIQYYNGEERAKGNILERFSAQQFPDLHSELNLSSLELGDSALYFCASSDRASGSNEQFFGPGTRLTVL.

The chain is built from TRBV7-9 and TRBJ2-1; D might be TRBD2 (6 bases). This CDR3 is 15 amino acids long. Germline assignment: CDR1 SEHNR and CDR2 FQNEAQ (reference sequence). V was pared by 4 bases and J by 9 bases, with 19 bases between. The CDR3, as DNA: TGTGCCAGCAGCTCGTTGGGACTCCGCGGTAGTGAGCAGTTCTTC. Protein product: CASSSLGLRGSEQFF. The whole variable domain, filled in from reference TRBV7-9 and TRBJ2-1, reads DTGVSQNPRHKITKRGQNVTFRCDPISEHNRLYWYRQTLGQGPEFLTYFQNEAQLEKSRLLSDRFSAERPKGSFSTLEIQRTEQGDSAMYLCASSSLGLRGSEQFFGPGTRLTVL.

This rearrangement joins TRBV27 to TRBJ1-1; the D is unclear. V lost 4 bases and J lost 0, with 12 bases in between. Germline CDR1 reads MNHEY; CDR2 reads SMNVEV (reference sequence). The CDR3 is 15 amino acids. The CDR3 here is CASSYHRAVNTEAFF. DNA for the CDR3: TGTGCCAGCAGTTACCATCGCGCGGTGAACACTGAAGCTTTCTTT.

Remarks on this clone: Other DNA sequences from this sample encode an identical CDR3 as well. The chain recombines TRBV7-9 with TRBJ2-2, with D possibly matching TRBD2 (6 bases). The CDR3 consists of 13 residues. Germline CDR1 and CDR2: SEHNR and FQNEAQ (reference sequence). Trimming took 1 base from V and 6 from J, leaving 6 bases between them. CDR3 region: CASSLGRAGELFF. The CDR3 bases are TGTGCCAGCAGCTTAGGGAGGGCCGGGGAGCTGTTTTTT.

This chain uses TRBV7-7 with TRBJ2-1; TRBD2 aligns across 8 bases. V was pared by 3 bases and J by 4 bases, with 14 bases of the junction left unmatched. The CDR3 has 18 amino acids. The V gene's germline CDR1 is SSHAT and CDR2 FNYEAQ (reference sequence). The CDR3 here is CASSFTAPGLVPYNEQFF. The CDR3 DNA reads TGTGCCAGCAGCTTCACGGCCCCGGGACTAGTCCCTTACAATGAGCAGTTCTTC. Looking up the rest from reference TRBV7-7 and TRBJ2-1 gives the full variable domain: GAGVSQSPRYKVTKRGQDVTLRCDPISSHATLYWYQQALGQGPEFLTYFNYEAQPDKSGLPSDRFSAERPEGSISTLTIQRTEQRDSAMYRCASSFTAPGLVPYNEQFFGPGTRLTVL.

The chain links TRBV7-3 to TRBJ2-2, with 7 bases lining up with TRBD1. The CDR3 covers 19 residues. V trimming: 5 bases; J trimming: 0 bases; junction bases outside the gene matches: 15. Germline CDR1 SGHTA, CDR2 FQGTGA. Here the CDR3 DNA reads TGTGCCAGCAGCCTATACTGGACAGGAGAGAGGCCGAACACCGGGGAGCTGTTTTTT. Translation: CASSLYWTGERPNTGELFF.

The chain is built from TRBV6-1 and TRBJ2-2; D is ambiguous. The CDR3 has 12 amino acids. Looked up from germline, CDR1 is MNHNS and CDR2 is SASEGT. The V end lost 6 bases, the J end lost 5 bases, and 7 bases lay between the germline ends. CDR3 loop: CASRVQTGELFF. CDR3 DNA sequence: TGTGCCAGCAGGGTACAAACCGGGGAGCTGTTTTTT.

This clone was detected once. This chain connects TRBV6-1 to TRBJ2-1; 10 bases map to TRBD2. J was trimmed by 6 bases and V by 3 bases; bases with no gene match: 8. The V gene's germline CDR1 is MNHNS and CDR2 SASEGT. There are 16 residues in the CDR3. The CDR3 DNA sequence: TGTGCCAGCAGTGAGCCTCTAGCGGGAGTATCCAATGAGCAGTTCTTC. This codes for CASSEPLAGVSNEQFF.

For this clone: Other nucleotide sequences in the sample specify the same CDR3. This chain links TRBV6-5 with TRBJ1-1, with D possibly being TRBD1 (5 bases). Germline CDR1 is MNHEY and CDR2 is SVGAGI. V lost 0 bases, J lost 5 bases, and 10 bases lay in between. The CDR3 contains 14 residues. For the CDR3, the DNA is TGTGCCAGCAGTTACTCCCAGGGCTATACTGAAGCTTTCTTT. Its protein is CASSYSQGYTEAFF.

This chain connects TRBV7-8 to TRBJ2-7; TRBD1 matches at 11 bases. This CDR3 comprises 13 residues. Germline CDR1 reads SGHVS; CDR2 reads FQNEAQ. V was pared by 6 bases and J by 2 bases, with 0 bases of the junction left unmatched. CDR3: CASRGQGAYEQYF. CDR3 coding DNA: TGTGCCAGCAGGGGACAGGGGGCCTACGAGCAGTACTTC.

The V gene is TRBV5-6, the J gene TRBJ2-2, with a tentative D call TRBD2 (5 bases). Germline V gene lookup returns CDR1 SGHDT and CDR2 YYEEEE. V lost 0 bases and J 7 bases, leaving 7 bases between the germline ends. This CDR3 is 13 amino acids long. CDR3 sequence: CASSLVRDGELFF. The CDR3 nucleotides read TGTGCCAGCAGCTTGGTTCGGGACGGGGAGCTGTTTTTT.

V gene TRBV23-1 combines with J gene TRBJ2-7, with 8 bases aligning to TRBD1. TRBV23-1 is flagged as an ORF with uncertain function. CDR3 length equals 12 residues. Germline trimming cut 6 bases from V and 5 bases from J; bases unmatched to any gene: 3. CDR3 coding DNA: TGCGCCAGCAGGACAGGGGAGCACGAGCAGTACTTC. The encoded protein is CASRTGEHEQYF.

The chain recombines TRBV6-5 with TRBJ2-1; 8 bases are a match to TRBD1. This CDR3 is 15 amino acids long. The trim removed 4 bases at V and 6 bases at J, leaving 8 bases unmatched. Germline CDR1 and CDR2: MNHEY and SVGAGI. CDR3 sequence (DNA): TGTGCCAGCAGTTTCCGGGGACAGGTACTCAATGAGCAGTTCTTC. Residues: CASSFRGQVLNEQFF.

The table lists this clone with a count of one. Distinct nucleotide sequences in the sample also encode this CDR3. The chain joins TRBV27 to TRBJ2-7; tentatively, D is TRBD1 or TRBD2 (5 bases each). The CDR3 extends over 14 amino acids. V lost 0 bases and J lost 2, with 8 bases in between. Germline V gene sequence: CDR1 MNHEY, CDR2 SMNVEV (reference sequence). As DNA, the CDR3 is TGTGCCAGCAGTTTATCGGGACCTACCTACGAGCAGTACTTC. Translated: CASSLSGPTYEQYF.

The chain uses TRBV6-5 and TRBJ2-1; tentatively, D is TRBD2 (7 bases). Trimming removed 7 bases from V and 7 bases from J, with 14 bases in between. Germline CDR1 is MNHEY and CDR2 is SVGAGI. The CDR3 extends over 13 amino acids. CDR3 residues: CASTGGGSNEQFF. For the CDR3, the DNA is TGTGCCAGCACGGGGGGCGGGAGTAATGAGCAGTTCTTC.

A note on this clone: The identical CDR3 is also encoded by other nucleotide sequences in the sample. The genes are TRBV9 and TRBJ2-1; D is perhaps TRBD2 (6 bases). Between the trimmed V and J ends, which lost 0 bases and 7 bases, there was a span of 11 bases. The germline gives CDR1 SGDLS, CDR2 YYNGEE. The CDR3 is 14 amino acids. This CDR3 reads CASSVGSGYNEQFF. CDR3 in DNA: TGTGCCAGCAGCGTAGGTAGCGGCTATAATGAGCAGTTCTTC.

The chain uses TRBV27 and TRBJ2-3; D might be TRBD2 (5 bases). Per germline, CDR1 MNHEY and CDR2 SMNVEV (reference sequence). V lost 5 bases and J lost 5, with 17 bases in between. The CDR3 extends over 15 amino acids. In nucleotides, the CDR3 is TGTGCCAGCAGTCCGGCGACGCCCGGAGGAGATACGCAGTATTTT. It specifies CASSPATPGGDTQYF.

This chain links TRBV6-1 with TRBJ2-7; 15 bases map to TRBD2. Per germline, CDR1 MNHNS and CDR2 SASEGT. Trimming took 6 bases from V and 3 from J; bases not matched to a gene: 3. The CDR3 spans 15 residues. CDR3 residues: CASREGLAGGYEQYF. In nucleotides, the CDR3 is TGTGCCAGCAGGGAGGGACTAGCGGGAGGCTACGAGCAGTACTTC.

The CDR3 here is CASSPVVVAGLNTGELFF. In DNA, the CDR3 is TGTGCCAGCAGCCCCGTGGTGGTAGCGGGGTTGAACACCGGGGAGCTGTTTTTT. The V and J genes are TRBV7-3 and TRBJ2-2; 8 nucleotides line up with TRBD2. J was trimmed by 1 base and V by 5 bases; bases with no gene match: 12. The CDR3 is 18 residues long. The germline V gene has CDR1 SGHTA and CDR2 FQGTGA.

The gene calls are TRBV6-5 and TRBJ2-5, with D unclear. Germline-derived CDR1 and CDR2 are MNHEY and SVGAGI. Trimming stripped 6 bases from V and 2 bases from J, with 13 bases between. This CDR3 comprises 14 residues. CDR3 sequence: CASSLWNGQETQYF. CDR3 nucleotide sequence: TGTGCCAGCAGCCTTTGGAATGGTCAAGAGACCCAGTACTTC.